These T cell receptor beta chains were read from a single sample in a study of blood T cell repertoires in COVID-19. The method was immunoSEQ multiplex PCR; TCRdb's version includes in-frame clones alone and lacks a portion of them. The sample contains 75,000 to 90,000 clones, approximately 86% of which appear only once. The sample taken for sequencing was peripheral blood. The origin of the receptors is a man older than 75 with active or convalescent COVID-19. Both conserved end residues are part of each CDR3. Fields, in order: clone size, D gene, V gene, J gene, CDR3 DNA, CDR3 protein. The D gene is left open where the match is weak. A clone size is listed for some rows: how often the clone was seen (once, few, many), or a class if it is expanded.

abundance: .; d_gene: .; v_gene: TRBV25-1; j_gene: TRBJ1-1; CDR3nt: TGTGCCAGCAGTGGGGGAGGAGGCACTGAAGCTTTCTTT; CDR3aa: CASSGGGGTEAFF
abundance: .; d_gene: TRBD2; v_gene: TRBV4-1; j_gene: TRBJ2-2; CDR3nt: TGCGCCAGCAGCCAAGAGGGGGGGACTTTTTCGAACACCGGGGAGCTGTTTTTT; CDR3aa: CASSQEGGTFSNTGELFF
abundance: .; d_gene: TRBD1; v_gene: TRBV2; j_gene: TRBJ1-2; CDR3nt: TGTGCCAGCAGTGGTAGGACAGGGAGCTATGGCTACACCTTC; CDR3aa: CASSGRTGSYGYTF
abundance: .; d_gene: .; v_gene: TRBV14; j_gene: TRBJ2-2; CDR3nt: TGTGCCAGCAGCCAAGATTGGGCAGCCGTGTGGACCGGGGAGCTGTTTTTT; CDR3aa: CASSQDWAAVWTGELFF
abundance: few; d_gene: .; v_gene: TRBV3-1/TRBV3-2; j_gene: TRBJ1-1; CDR3nt: TGTGCCAGCAGCCACACCGGGACAACATACACTGAAGCTTTCTTT; CDR3aa: CASSHTGTTYTEAFF
abundance: .; d_gene: TRBD2; v_gene: TRBV23-1; j_gene: TRBJ2-2; CDR3nt: TGCGCCAGCAGTCAGTCCGGGACTAGCGGATACACCGGGGAGCTGTTTTTT; CDR3aa: CASSQSGTSGYTGELFF
abundance: .; d_gene: .; v_gene: TRBV2; j_gene: TRBJ1-6; CDR3nt: TGTGCCAGCAGTGCCAGGGGCGGTAATTCACCCCTCCACTTT; CDR3aa: CASSARGGNSPLHF
abundance: once; d_gene: TRBD1; v_gene: TRBV7-9; j_gene: TRBJ1-1; CDR3nt: TGTGCCAGCAGCCCGACGACAGGGACTGGGGCTGAAGCTTTCTTT; CDR3aa: CASSPTTGTGAEAFF
abundance: .; d_gene: TRBD1; v_gene: TRBV5-1; j_gene: TRBJ2-5; CDR3nt: TGCGCCAGCAGCCCGAATCTGGGACAGCAAGAGACCCAGTACTTC; CDR3aa: CASSPNLGQQETQYF
abundance: once; d_gene: TRBD1; v_gene: TRBV2; j_gene: TRBJ1-5; CDR3nt: TGTGCCAGCAGTGGGACAGGGGATAGCAATCAGCCCCAGCATTTT; CDR3aa: CASSGTGDSNQPQHF
abundance: .; d_gene: .; v_gene: TRBV7-8; j_gene: TRBJ2-3; CDR3nt: TGTGCCAGCAGCCCCCCGGGGTCAGATACGCAGTATTTT; CDR3aa: CASSPPGSDTQYF
abundance: .; d_gene: TRBD1; v_gene: TRBV6-2/TRBV6-3; j_gene: TRBJ2-1; CDR3nt: TGTGCCAGCAGTTCCAGGGGGACAGGGGCGGATTGGAATGAGCAGTTCTTC; CDR3aa: CASSSRGTGADWNEQFF
abundance: .; d_gene: .; v_gene: TRBV30; j_gene: TRBJ1-6; CDR3nt: TGTGCCTGGAGTGCGAGACAGTTAGCCTATAATTCACCCCTCCACTTT; CDR3aa: CAWSARQLAYNSPLHF
abundance: few; d_gene: .; v_gene: TRBV5-4; j_gene: TRBJ1-6; CDR3nt: TGTGCCAGCAGCTTGGCAGGGCGAGATCTCCACTTT; CDR3aa: CASSLAGRDLHF
abundance: once; d_gene: TRBD2; v_gene: TRBV18; j_gene: TRBJ2-2; CDR3nt: TGTGCCAGCTCACCGAGGACACTAGCGGGTGAATGGAACACCGGGGAGCTGTTTTTT; CDR3aa: CASSPRTLAGEWNTGELFF
abundance: .; d_gene: .; v_gene: TRBV6-6; j_gene: TRBJ1-1; CDR3nt: TGTGCCAGCAGCCTGGGACAGAACACTGAAGCTTTCTTT; CDR3aa: CASSLGQNTEAFF
abundance: .; d_gene: .; v_gene: TRBV5-6; j_gene: TRBJ1-2; CDR3nt: TGTGCCAGCAGCTTTTCGCGTGCTAACTATGGCTACACCTTC; CDR3aa: CASSFSRANYGYTF
abundance: few; d_gene: .; v_gene: TRBV11-3; j_gene: TRBJ2-5; CDR3nt: TGTGCCAGCAGCTTAGGAGCCCTGGACAGCCAAGAGACCCAGTACTTC; CDR3aa: CASSLGALDSQETQYF
abundance: .; d_gene: .; v_gene: TRBV6-1; j_gene: TRBJ1-2; CDR3nt: TGTGCCAGCAGTGACACCGGCCAGGATGGCTACACCTTC; CDR3aa: CASSDTGQDGYTF
abundance: .; d_gene: TRBD2; v_gene: TRBV19; j_gene: TRBJ2-1; CDR3nt: TGTGCCAGTACCAAACTGTCAGCGGGAGGGCAGCGGGTTGAGCAGTTCTTC; CDR3aa: CASTKLSAGGQRVEQFF
abundance: .; d_gene: .; v_gene: TRBV6-5; j_gene: TRBJ1-4; CDR3nt: TGTGCCAGCTCCGCAACTAATGAAAAACTGTTTTTT; CDR3aa: CASSATNEKLFF
abundance: .; d_gene: .; v_gene: TRBV11-2; j_gene: TRBJ2-6; CDR3nt: TGTGCCAGCAGCTTAGAGAGCTCTGGGGCCAACGTCCTGACTTTC; CDR3aa: CASSLESSGANVLTF
abundance: .; d_gene: .; v_gene: TRBV9; j_gene: TRBJ2-1; CDR3nt: TGTGCCAGCAGCCCAAGACAAACCTACAATGAGCAGTTCTTC; CDR3aa: CASSPRQTYNEQFF
abundance: .; d_gene: .; v_gene: TRBV7-3; j_gene: TRBJ2-2; CDR3nt: TGTGCCAGCAACGGAGGGGCGGCCACCGGGGAGCTGTTTTTT; CDR3aa: CASNGGAATGELFF
abundance: .; d_gene: .; v_gene: TRBV7-8; j_gene: TRBJ1-1; CDR3nt: TGTGCCAGCAGTAGCACGGAGAACACTGAAGCTTTCTTT; CDR3aa: CASSSTENTEAFF
abundance: .; d_gene: TRBD1; v_gene: TRBV2; j_gene: TRBJ1-5; CDR3nt: TGTGCCAGCACTGGGACAGGGGTTCTTGGTGATCAGCCCCAGCATTTT; CDR3aa: CASTGTGVLGDQPQHF
abundance: .; d_gene: .; v_gene: TRBV19; j_gene: TRBJ1-3; CDR3nt: TGTGCCAGTAGGCAGGGATCTGGAAACACCATATATTTT; CDR3aa: CASRQGSGNTIYF
abundance: .; d_gene: TRBD2; v_gene: TRBV28; j_gene: TRBJ2-6; CDR3nt: TGTGCCAGCGGAGCGGGGGACCTCTCTGGGGCCAACGTCCTGACTTTC; CDR3aa: CASGAGDLSGANVLTF
abundance: .; d_gene: TRBD1; v_gene: TRBV19; j_gene: TRBJ1-5; CDR3nt: TGTGCCAGTAGTAGAATGGACAGGGGGAATGGCCAGCCCCAGCATTTT; CDR3aa: CASSRMDRGNGQPQHF
abundance: .; d_gene: TRBD1; v_gene: TRBV28; j_gene: TRBJ1-4; CDR3nt: TGTGCCAGCAGTTTAGGGACAGGGGGCATTGAAAAACTGTTTTTT; CDR3aa: CASSLGTGGIEKLFF
abundance: .; d_gene: .; v_gene: TRBV7-9; j_gene: TRBJ2-2; CDR3nt: TGTGCCAGCAGCCTCAGGGTTCTACAGAACACCGGGGAGCTGTTTTTT; CDR3aa: CASSLRVLQNTGELFF
abundance: .; d_gene: .; v_gene: TRBV3-1/TRBV3-2; j_gene: TRBJ2-6; CDR3nt: TGTGCCAGCACCCCCAGGGGGGCAGCCTCTGGGGCCAACGTCCTGACTTTC; CDR3aa: CASTPRGAASGANVLTF
abundance: .; d_gene: TRBD2; v_gene: TRBV5-1; j_gene: TRBJ2-1; CDR3nt: TGCGCCAGCAGCTCCAGCCTTCGGACTAGCGGCTACAATGAGCAGTTCTTC; CDR3aa: CASSSSLRTSGYNEQFF
abundance: once; d_gene: .; v_gene: TRBV20-1; j_gene: TRBJ1-5; CDR3nt: TGCAGCGGGGGGAATAGGAAGGCCCAGCATTTT; CDR3aa: CSGGNRKAQHF
abundance: .; d_gene: TRBD1; v_gene: TRBV4-1; j_gene: TRBJ1-3; CDR3nt: TGCGCCAGCAGCCCCGGGACAGCACACGATGGCTCTGGAAACACCATATATTTT; CDR3aa: CASSPGTAHDGSGNTIYF
abundance: once; d_gene: .; v_gene: TRBV16; j_gene: TRBJ2-3; CDR3nt: TGTGCCAGCAGCCAGCAGGATACGCAGTATTTT; CDR3aa: CASSQQDTQYF